Following are 19 T cell receptor beta chains from one sample sequenced in a study of OX40 agonist ivuxolimab in advanced cancers. The table came from immunoSEQ multiplex PCR; TCRdb's copy has only in-frame clones and leaves some out. The sample lists under 45,000 clones; 70% to 80% were seen once. The sequenced sample was CD4+ or CD8+ T cells sorted from blood, obtained in a trial of the OX40 agonist ivuxolimab. The receptors shown here come from an adult with an advanced solid tumor such as melanoma, head and neck, liver or kidney cancer.

The rearrangement uses TRBV18 and TRBJ1-6, with a tentative D call TRBD1 (5 bases). V lost 3 bases, J lost 8 bases, and 17 bases lay in between. The germline CDR1 and CDR2 sequences are KGHSH and LQKENI. This CDR3 is built from 16 residues. CDR3 sequence: CASSPPGQGSYSPLHF. CDR3 nucleotides: TGTGCCAGCTCACCCCCCGGGCAGGGCAGTTATTCACCCCTCCACTTT.

The rearrangement links TRBV6-4 to TRBJ2-2; TRBD1 matches 8 bases. The CDR3 extends over 14 amino acids. V shed 6 bases, J shed 1 base, and the junction held 1 base outside the gene matches. The V gene's germline CDR1 is MRHNA and CDR2 SNTAGT. The CDR3 is CASRGQGNTGELFF. The CDR3 nucleotides read TGTGCCAGCAGAGGACAGGGGAACACCGGGGAGCTGTTTTTT.

The V call is TRBV6-5, the J call TRBJ1-4, with TRBD1 matching over 7 bases. The V gene end was trimmed by 5 bases and the J gene end by 5 bases; junction bases not matched to a gene: 2. CDR3 length: 13 residues. Germline loops: CDR1 MNHEY, CDR2 SVGAGI. CDR3 protein: CASSLDRNEKLFF. The CDR3 nucleotides are TGTGCCAGCAGTCTGGACAGGAATGAAAAACTGTTTTTT.

The rearrangement joins TRBV19 to TRBJ1-4, with D perhaps TRBD1 (5 bases). The CDR3 covers 14 residues. The V and J ends lost 7 bases and 7 bases respectively, with 16 bases between them. CDR1 is LNHDA and CDR2 is SQIVND in the germline V gene (reference sequence). CDR3: CASISTGASEKLFF. CDR3 nucleotides: TGTGCCAGTATTTCGACTGGGGCAAGTGAAAAACTGTTTTTT. The full variable domain, with the rest looked up from reference TRBV19 and TRBJ1-4, is DGGITQSPKYLFRKEGQNVTLSCEQNLNHDAMYWYRQDPGQGLRLIYYSQIVNDFQKGDIAEGYSVSREKKESFPLTVTSAQKNPTAFYLCASISTGASEKLFFGSGTQLSVL.

This chain connects TRBV27 to TRBJ2-3; 7 positions agree with TRBD2. The junction had 9 bases not matched to a gene; V was cut back by 7 bases and J by 5 bases. The CDR3 length is 14 residues. The germline CDR1 and CDR2 sequences are MNHEY and SMNVEV (reference sequence). CDR3 amino acids: CASTRGPGGDTQYF. The CDR3 nucleotides read TGTGCCAGCACCCGGGGACCGGGAGGAGATACGCAGTATTTT.

The rearrangement joins TRBV7-2 to TRBJ2-3, with a weak D call TRBD1 (6 bases). V lost 4 bases and J lost 4, with 9 bases in between. The CDR3 runs 13 residues. CDR1 SGHTA and CDR2 FQGNSA come from the germline V gene. Here the CDR3 DNA reads TGTGCCAGCAGCTCACAGGGTGCAGATACGCAGTATTTT. It codes for CASSSQGADTQYF.

This clone has a handful of counts. Compared with germline, one end of the junction differs, possibly owing to a read error. V gene TRBV7-7 combines with J gene TRBJ2-3; tentative D call: TRBD1 (5 bases). Germline assignment: CDR1 SSHAT and CDR2 FNYEAQ (reference sequence). The CDR3 is made up of 15 amino acids. The CDR3 is CASSLDTGSTDTQYF. CDR3 sequence (DNA): TGTGCTAGCAGCTTAGATACAGGCAGCACAGATACGCAGTATTTT.

The chain carries TRBV27 and TRBJ2-7; 11 bases align to TRBD1. CDR1 and CDR2 from the germline V gene are MNHEY and SMNVEV (reference sequence). Losses at the gene ends were 2 bases for V and 3 bases for J; bases not matched to a gene: 3. This CDR3 is 15 amino acids long. The CDR3 reads CASSLTGQGGYEQYF. The CDR3 region has the DNA TGTGCCAGCAGTTTAACGGGACAGGGGGGCTACGAGCAGTACTTC.

The chain combines TRBV7-2 with TRBJ2-7; TRBD2 is a possible D gene (5 bases). Germline V gene lookup returns CDR1 SGHTA and CDR2 FQGNSA. Trimming took off 5 bases at V and 10 bases at J, with 12 bases between the two ends. There are 11 residues in the CDR3. The CDR3 DNA sequence: TGTGCCAGCAGCGCCACGGGGTTCCAGTACTTC. Translation gives CASSATGFQYF.

The V and J genes are TRBV5-5 and TRBJ1-4, with D perhaps TRBD1 (5 bases). Germline V gene sequence: CDR1 SGHKS, CDR2 YYEKEE (reference sequence). The V gene lost 1 base and the J gene lost 16 bases, with 14 bases spanning the gap. The CDR3 loop spans 12 amino acids. DNA of the CDR3: TGTGCCAGCAGCTTGTGGGGGTCAGAGGAGTTTTTT. Translating it yields CASSLWGSEEFF. Full variable domain (outside the CDR3, taken from reference TRBV5-5 and TRBJ1-4): DAGVTQSPTHLIKTRGQQVTLRCSPISGHKSVSWYQQVLGQGPQFIFQYYEKEERGRGNFPDRFSARQFPNYSSELNVNALLLGDSALYLCASSLWGSEEFFGSGTQLSVL.

The chain carries TRBV2 and TRBJ2-3; 9 bases match TRBD2. CDR1 and CDR2 (germline): SNHLY, FYNNEI. The CDR3 has 16 residues. Trimming removed 1 base from V and 2 bases from J; junction bases left unmatched: 4. The CDR3 is CASSEDSGGLTDTQYF. Here the CDR3 DNA reads TGTGCCAGCAGTGAAGATAGCGGGGGACTCACAGATACGCAGTATTTT.

The V call is TRBV7-9, the J call TRBJ2-7; the D call may be TRBD1 or TRBD2 (5 bases each). CDR1 is SEHNR, CDR2 FQNEAQ, per germline (reference sequence). Deletions cut 5 bases from V and 0 bases from J, with 17 bases between. This CDR3 contains 16 residues. DNA of the CDR3: TGTGCCAGCAGCCCACTCGGGGCGGAGAGCTCCTACGAGCAGTACTTC. Protein product: CASSPLGAESSYEQYF.

This clone was recorded a few times. V is TRBV18 and J is TRBJ2-7, with D hard to call. This CDR3 has 14 amino acids. The V gene's germline CDR1 is KGHSH and CDR2 LQKENI. V was shortened by 2 bases and J by 5 bases, with 13 bases between the two germline ends. CDR3 bases: TGTGCCAGCTCACCAAAGGCAGGTGCCCACGAGCAGTACTTC. Amino acid sequence: CASSPKAGAHEQYF.

This sequence joins TRBV30 and TRBJ2-1; 7 positions agree with TRBD2. Germline V gene data show CDR1 as GTSNPN and CDR2 as SVGIG (reference sequence). V gave up 2 bases and J gave up 9 bases; unmatched junction bases: 19. CDR3 length equals 17 residues. Here the CDR3 reads CAWSTVLAGVRYGEQFF. Written as DNA, the CDR3 is TGTGCCTGGAGTACCGTCCTGGCGGGAGTAAGATATGGTGAGCAGTTCTTC.

The genes are TRBV2 and TRBJ2-7; D possibly corresponds to TRBD1 (5 bases). V was pared by 3 bases and J by 0 bases, with 9 bases between. Germline V gene lookup returns CDR1 SNHLY and CDR2 FYNNEI. The CDR3 loop spans 14 amino acids. The CDR3 DNA reads TGTGCCAGCAGTGAGACAGATTCCTCCTACGAGCAGTACTTC. Its protein product is CASSETDSSYEQYF.

This rearrangement joins TRBV25-1 to TRBJ2-7; TRBD2 matches at 10 bases. The CDR3 covers 14 residues. V was clipped by 2 bases and J by 6 bases; unmatched bases: 4. Germline lookup yields CDR1 MGHDK and CDR2 SYGVNS. The CDR3 sequence is CASSEGAGGLEQYF. Here the CDR3 DNA reads TGTGCCAGCAGTGAAGGAGCGGGGGGGCTCGAGCAGTACTTC.

This chain connects TRBV28 to TRBJ2-3; 9 bases are shared with TRBD2. V lost 4 bases and J lost 0; bases outside the gene matches: 8. CDR1 MDHEN and CDR2 SYDVKM come from the germline V gene. The CDR3 is 17 amino acids. CDR3 sequence reads: CASSSSREGLSTDTQYF. The DNA of the CDR3 is TGTGCCAGCAGTTCCTCGCGGGAGGGCCTAAGCACAGATACGCAGTATTTT.

The CDR3 protein is CASSPASGVYNEQFF. CDR3 in DNA: TGTGCCAGCAGTCCCGCTAGCGGGGTCTACAATGAGCAGTTCTTC. V is TRBV27 and J is TRBJ2-1; 9 nucleotides align to TRBD2. Germline V gives CDR1 MNHEY, CDR2 SMNVEV (reference sequence). The CDR3 length is 15 residues. After removal of 5 bases from V and 3 bases from J, the junction contained 5 bases not matched to a gene.

The chain joins TRBV7-9 to TRBJ2-1, with TRBD2 matching 14 bases. The germline V gene has CDR1 SEHNR and CDR2 FQNEAQ (reference sequence). The V segment lost 5 bases and the J segment 6 bases; nucleotides outside the gene matches: 15. The CDR3 is 19 amino acids. Written as DNA, the CDR3 is TGTGCCAGCAGCCAACCACTGGGGACTAGCGGGAGTTCTGGCAATGAGCAGTTCTTC. Translating it yields CASSQPLGTSGSSGNEQFF.